This T cell receptor (beta chain) was identified in a study of cytomegalovirus exposure and HLA in healthy donors. In the PCR, 60 Vbeta and 13 Jbeta primers were used. The repertoire was sequenced with immunoSEQ multiplex PCR; TCRdb's copy has only in-frame clones and lacks some. The sample yields 140,000 or so clones, about four fifths seen once. The CDR3 contains 11 residues. Deletions cut 5 bases from V and 6 bases from J, with 11 bases between. Germline V CDR1 and CDR2: DFQATT, SNEGSKA (reference sequence). Findings and limits, study-wide: The authors later found most CMV-associated TCR beta chains appeared HLA-restricted. There were some public TCRs occurring in many donors, but most TCR sequences were rare.

Healthy bone marrow donors made up the donor group. In regard to this clone: No antigen is known for it.

The sample comprised PBMCs. The receptor comes from a man in his forties in good health and CMV-seronegative. The chain joins TRBV20-1 to TRBJ2-7; a weak D match, TRBD2 (5 bases). This chain's CDR3 is CSAGVDFEQYF. In DNA form, the CDR3 reads TGCAGTGCTGGCGTGGACTTCGAGCAGTACTTC.